The 24 T cell receptor beta chains presented below share a single source sample, sequenced in a study of blood T cells in healthy people across ages. A second about 7 to 11 cycle PCR used barcoded and J-beta primers. TCRdb redid the calling of the 5' RACE reads with MiXCR, one entry per CDR3 protein. The profile shows about 670,000 distinct CDR3 sequences, over 40% of them singletons. What was sequenced was blood. These receptors came from a woman of 80 years or more in good health.

The gene calls are TRBV6-6 and TRBJ1-2; 12 nucleotides match TRBD1. CDR1 is MNHNY, CDR2 SVGAGI, per germline (reference sequence). This CDR3 is built from 13 residues. V shed 6 bases and J 8 bases; nucleotides not matched to a gene: 4. CDR3 residues: CASSRDRGHGYTF. The CDR3 DNA reads TGTGCCAGCAGCCGGGACAGGGGGCACGGCTACACCTTC.

V usage is TRBV25-1 and J usage is TRBJ2-1; 8 positions match TRBD1. V gave up 4 bases and J gave up 7 bases; unmatched junction bases: 6. Germline V gene data show CDR1 as MGHDK and CDR2 as SYGVNS. The CDR3 extends over 14 amino acids. The CDR3 sequence: CASSAGGVGNEQFF. CDR3 coding DNA: TGTGCCAGCAGTGCAGGGGGCGTAGGGAATGAGCAGTTCTTC. Full variable domain (outside the CDR3, taken from reference TRBV25-1 and TRBJ2-1): EADIYQTPRYLVIGTGKKITLECSQTMGHDKMYWYQQDPGMELHLIHYSYGVNSTEKGDLSSESTVSRIRTEHFPLTLESARPSHTSQYLCASSAGGVGNEQFFGPGTRLTVL.

This clonotype showed up just a few times. The chain couples TRBV12-5 to TRBJ2-7, with D unclear. The length of the CDR3 is 12 residues. Germline V gene sequence: CDR1 LGHNT, CDR2 FRNRAP. V was trimmed by 1 base and J by 7 bases, leaving 8 bases between them. For the CDR3, the DNA is TGTGCTAGTGGTTTGGGTTTCGGTGAGCAGTACTTC. It codes for CASGLGFGEQYF.

The V and J genes are TRBV4-3 and TRBJ1-3, with D maybe TRBD1 (5 bases). CDR1 is LGHNA and CDR2 is YSLEER in the germline V gene. The ends were cut back, 2 bases at V and 0 bases at J, with 11 bases in the middle. There are 16 residues in the CDR3. CDR3 nucleotide sequence: TGCGCCAGCAGCCAAACGTACAGGTCCTCTGGAAACACCATATATTTT. Amino acid sequence: CASSQTYRSSGNTIYF.

The rearrangement uses TRBV27 and TRBJ1-5, with D hard to call. CDR3 length equals 15 residues. V was pared by 5 bases and J by 4 bases, with 15 bases between. Germline V lookup: CDR1 MNHEY, CDR2 SMNVEV (reference sequence). The DNA of the CDR3 is TGTGCCAGCAGTCCTACTGGGGTTTGGAATCAGCCCCAGCATTTT. It yields the protein CASSPTGVWNQPQHF.

Remarks on this clonotype: A junction boundary mismatches the germline segment, possibly from a read error. The V gene is TRBV2, the J gene TRBJ2-2; D is perhaps TRBD1 or TRBD2 (6 bases each). The CDR3 is made up of 16 amino acids. Germline loops: CDR1 SNHLY, CDR2 FYNNEI. Here the CDR3 reads CTSSDRGPTNTGELFF. The CDR3 nucleotides read TGTACCAGCAGTGATCGGGGGCCAACGAACACCGGGGAGCTGTTTTTT.

For this clonotype: The junction shows a germline mismatch at one end, possibly a read error. V gene TRBV12-3 or TRBV12-4 combines with J gene TRBJ2-4; 10 nucleotides line up with TRBD2. The CDR3 extends over 14 amino acids. CDR3 sequence: CTSSPQREGGIQYF. The CDR3 nucleotides read TGTACCAGCAGTCCCCAGCGGGAGGGAGGCATTCAGTACTTC.

The chain links TRBV9 to TRBJ2-1, with D tentatively TRBD2 (6 bases). The germline V gene encodes CDR1 SGDLS and CDR2 YYNGEE. CDR3 length equals 14 residues. V was shortened by 0 bases and J by 7 bases, with 11 bases between the two germline ends. The CDR3 loop reads CASSVGGGENEQFF. The DNA of the CDR3 is TGTGCCAGCAGCGTAGGTGGAGGGGAGAATGAGCAGTTCTTC.

This clonotype showed up many times. The chain links TRBV10-3 to TRBJ1-4; D possibly corresponds to TRBD1 (5 bases). V shed 3 bases and J shed 7 bases, with 15 bases lying between them. The germline CDR1 and CDR2 sequences are ENHRY and SYGVKD. The CDR3 extends over 15 amino acids. CDR3 in DNA: TGTGCCATCAGTGACCCCGGGGGAGGAGGTGAAAAACTGTTTTTT. It yields the protein CAISDPGGGGEKLFF.

The gene calls are TRBV27 and TRBJ2-2; possible D gene TRBD1, 5 bases. In germline, CDR1 is MNHEY, CDR2 SMNVEV (reference sequence). The CDR3 length is 15 residues. V was trimmed by 4 bases and J by 0 bases, leaving 9 bases between them. CDR3 bases: TGTGCCAGCAGTTCCCGCAGGGCGAACACCGGGGAGCTGTTTTTT. This translates into CASSSRRANTGELFF.

CDR3 DNA: TGTGCCAGCAGTTTATCTTCGACAGGACTGACTGAAGCTTTCTTT. Amino acids: CASSLSSTGLTEAFF. J is TRBJ1-1 and V is TRBV27; the D gene is possibly TRBD1 (6 bases). V gave up 0 bases and J gave up 5 bases, with 13 bases separating them. This CDR3 contains 15 residues. Germline loops: CDR1 MNHEY, CDR2 SMNVEV (reference sequence).

A few counts support this clonotype. The chain carries TRBV5-6 and TRBJ2-4; D could derive from TRBD1 or TRBD2 (7 bases each). The J call may be mistaken, given a closer DNA end match to TRBJ2-7. CDR3 length: 14 residues. Germline assignment: CDR1 SGHDT and CDR2 YYEEEE. The CDR3 DNA reads as TGTGCCAGCAGCTTGGGGGAGGGGGCGAGCGAGCAGTACTTC. This gives the protein CASSLGEGASEQYF.

This clonotype came up a few times. Being one base from a much bigger clone, this may be a read error. J is TRBJ2-7 and V is TRBV10-2; 7 bases map to TRBD1. The J segment lost 8 bases and the V segment lost 6 bases, leaving 7 bases of the junction unmatched. This CDR3 spans 12 amino acids. CDR1 is WSHSY and CDR2 is SAAADI in the germline V gene. Here the CDR3 reads CASSIQGSQQYF. The CDR3 bases are TGCGCCAGCAGCATACAGGGGTCCCAGCAGTACTTC.

About this clonotype itself: This may be a read error: a much more frequent sequence differs by one nucleotide. The chain links TRBV20-1 to TRBJ2-1; 10 bases line up with TRBD2. This CDR3 comprises 13 residues. V lost 3 bases to trimming and J lost 12 bases; unmatched junction nucleotides: 8. Germline CDR1 reads DFQATT; CDR2 reads SNEGSKA (reference sequence). CDR3 sequence: CSASNPSGGGQFF. CDR3 coding DNA: TGCAGTGCTAGTAATCCTAGCGGGGGAGGGCAGTTCTTC.

The sample holds one count of this clonotype. This sequence joins TRBV18 and TRBJ2-3; D might be TRBD2 (5 bases). Deletions cut 3 bases from V and 4 bases from J, with 8 bases between. The CDR3 totals 13 residues. Per germline, CDR1 KGHSH and CDR2 LQKENI. The CDR3 coding sequence is TGTGCCAGCTCACCGACTATACCAGATACGCAGTATTTT. Encoded protein: CASSPTIPDTQYF.

The V gene is TRBV9, the J gene TRBJ2-7; D is possibly TRBD1 (6 bases). The germline CDR1 and CDR2 sequences are SGDLS and YYNGEE. The CDR3 sequence is 13 residues long. Trimming removed 0 bases from V and 7 bases from J, with 11 bases in between. In nucleotides, the CDR3 is TGTGCCAGCAGCGTAGTGGGGGCCTCTGAGCAGTACTTC. This encodes CASSVVGASEQYF. Using reference TRBV9 and TRBJ2-7 for the parts outside the CDR3, the full variable domain is DSGVTQTPKHLITATGQRVTLRCSPRSGDLSVYWYQQSLDQGLQFLIQYYNGEERAKGNILERFSAQQFPDLHSELNLSSLELGDSALYFCASSVVGASEQYFGPGTRLTVT.

V gene TRBV6-6 combines with J gene TRBJ2-5, with D uncertain. The DNA end lines up better with TRBJ2-7; the J call may be wrong. Germline-derived CDR1 and CDR2 are MNHNY and SVGAGI (reference sequence). The CDR3 is 12 amino acids. The CDR3 sequence is CASSSMTYEQYF. The CDR3 DNA sequence: TGTGCCAGCAGTTCGATGACCTACGAGCAGTACTTC.

This clonotype appeared many times. The chain has TRBV6-2 or TRBV6-3 and TRBJ2-7; tentatively, D is TRBD2 (7 bases). V lost 2 bases, J lost 1 base, and 15 bases lay in between. In germline, CDR1 is MNHEY, CDR2 SVGEGT. The CDR3 is 16 residues long. The CDR3 loop reads CASSYTAGALSYEQYF. The CDR3 DNA reads as TGTGCCAGCAGTTACACGGCGGGGGCCCTTTCCTACGAGCAGTACTTC.

The sample holds many counts of this clonotype. The chain combines TRBV3-1 with TRBJ1-6; D not certain. V was shortened by 0 bases and J by 7 bases, with 7 bases between the two germline ends. From germline, CDR1 is LGHDT and CDR2 YNNKEL (reference sequence). This CDR3 has 14 residues. The CDR3 nucleotides read TGTGCCAGCAGCCAAGATCACGGAAATTCACCCCTCCACTTT. Translation: CASSQDHGNSPLHF.

The V and J genes are TRBV25-1 and TRBJ1-1; D is ambiguous. CDR3 size: 13 residues. Germline V gives CDR1 MGHDK, CDR2 SYGVNS. V was shortened by 7 bases and J by 8 bases, with 17 bases between the two germline ends. CDR3 protein: CASTLTREHEAFF. For the CDR3, the DNA is TGTGCCAGCACCCTAACGAGAGAGCACGAAGCTTTCTTT.

The chain recombines TRBV28 with TRBJ1-4; D is unresolved. Per the germline V gene, CDR1 is MDHEN and CDR2 is SYDVKM. Trimming removed 5 bases from V and 7 bases from J, with 17 bases in between. The CDR3 loop spans 15 amino acids. This CDR3 is CASSLAAPAREKLFF. CDR3 bases: TGTGCCAGCAGTCTTGCCGCTCCCGCTCGTGAAAAACTGTTTTTT.

The chain uses TRBV10-3 and TRBJ1-1; tentatively, D is TRBD1 (6 bases). V was trimmed by 9 bases and J by 0 bases, leaving 11 bases between them. The length of the CDR3 is 13 residues. Germline V CDR1 and CDR2: ENHRY, SYGVKD. The CDR3 here is CAMRTDMNTEAFF. The CDR3 bases are TGTGCCATGAGGACAGATATGAACACTGAAGCTTTCTTT.

This clonotype was picked up a small number of times. This chain connects TRBV7-2 to TRBJ1-6; D unresolved. Trimming removed 1 base at V and 13 bases at J, with 17 bases between. Germline CDR1 is SGHTA and CDR2 is FQGNSA. The CDR3 length is 15 residues. The CDR3 reads CASSLGRHIGPPLHF. The CDR3 DNA reads TGTGCCAGCAGCTTAGGCAGGCACATCGGGCCGCCCCTCCACTTT.

The chain employs TRBV7-9 and TRBJ2-1, with D perhaps matching TRBD1 or TRBD2 (5 bases each). V lost 2 bases and J 5 bases, leaving 16 bases between the germline ends. Germline-derived CDR1 and CDR2 are SEHNR and FQNEAQ (reference sequence). This CDR3 is 16 amino acids long. CDR3 sequence reads: CASSLNTRGKDNEQFF. DNA for the CDR3: TGTGCCAGCAGCTTAAACACTAGGGGCAAAGACAATGAGCAGTTCTTC. Drawing the rest from reference TRBV7-9 and TRBJ2-1, the complete variable domain is DTGVSQNPRHKITKRGQNVTFRCDPISEHNRLYWYRQTLGQGPEFLTYFQNEAQLEKSRLLSDRFSAERPKGSFSTLEIQRTEQGDSAMYLCASSLNTRGKDNEQFFGPGTRLTVL.